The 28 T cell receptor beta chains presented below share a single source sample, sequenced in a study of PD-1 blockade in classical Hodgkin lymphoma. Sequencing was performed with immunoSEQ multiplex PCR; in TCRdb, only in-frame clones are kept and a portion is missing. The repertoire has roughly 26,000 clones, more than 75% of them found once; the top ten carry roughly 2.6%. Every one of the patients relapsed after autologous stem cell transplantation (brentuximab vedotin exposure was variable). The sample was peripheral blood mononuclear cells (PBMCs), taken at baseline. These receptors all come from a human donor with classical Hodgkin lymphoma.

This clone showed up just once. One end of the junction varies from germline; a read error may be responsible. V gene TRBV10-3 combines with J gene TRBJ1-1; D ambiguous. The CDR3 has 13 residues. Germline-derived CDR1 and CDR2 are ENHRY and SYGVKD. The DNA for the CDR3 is TGTGCCAGCAGTACGAACATGAACACTGAAGCTTTCTTT. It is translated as CASSTNMNTEAFF.

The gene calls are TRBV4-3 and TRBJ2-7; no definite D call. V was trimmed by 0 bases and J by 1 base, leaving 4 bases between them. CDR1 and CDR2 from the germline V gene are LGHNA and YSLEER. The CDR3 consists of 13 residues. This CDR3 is CASSQEISYEQYF. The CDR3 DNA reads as TGCGCCAGCAGCCAAGAGATTTCCTACGAGCAGTACTTC.

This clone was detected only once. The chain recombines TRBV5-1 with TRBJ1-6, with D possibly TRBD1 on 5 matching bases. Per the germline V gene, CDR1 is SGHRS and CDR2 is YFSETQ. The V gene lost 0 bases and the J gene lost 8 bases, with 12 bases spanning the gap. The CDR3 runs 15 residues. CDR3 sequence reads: CASSLAGNSDSPLHF. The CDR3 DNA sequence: TGCGCCAGCAGCTTGGCAGGGAATTCGGATTCACCCCTCCACTTT.

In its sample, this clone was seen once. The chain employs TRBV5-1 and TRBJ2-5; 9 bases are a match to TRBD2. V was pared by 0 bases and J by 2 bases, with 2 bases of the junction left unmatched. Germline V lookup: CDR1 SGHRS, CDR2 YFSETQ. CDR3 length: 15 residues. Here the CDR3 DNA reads TGCGCCAGCAGCTTGGGGCTAGCGGGGCAAGAGACCCAGTACTTC. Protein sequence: CASSLGLAGQETQYF.

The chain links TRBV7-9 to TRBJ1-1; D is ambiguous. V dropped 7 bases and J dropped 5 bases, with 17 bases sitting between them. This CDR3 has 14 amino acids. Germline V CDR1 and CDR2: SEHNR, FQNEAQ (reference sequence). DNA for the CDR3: TGTGCCAGCACCCCCGGGGTATTGACGACTGAAGCTTTCTTT. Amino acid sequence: CASTPGVLTTEAFF.

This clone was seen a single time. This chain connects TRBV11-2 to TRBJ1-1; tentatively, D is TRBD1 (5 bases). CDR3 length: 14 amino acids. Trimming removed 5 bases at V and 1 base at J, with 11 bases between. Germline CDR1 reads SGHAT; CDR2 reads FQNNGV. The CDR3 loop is CASSPNQGNTEAFF. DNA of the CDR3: TGTGCCAGCAGCCCAAACCAGGGGAACACTGAAGCTTTCTTT.

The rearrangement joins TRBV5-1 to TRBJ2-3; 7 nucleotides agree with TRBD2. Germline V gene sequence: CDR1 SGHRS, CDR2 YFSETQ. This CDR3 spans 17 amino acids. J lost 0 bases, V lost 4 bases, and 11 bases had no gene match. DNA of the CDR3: TGCGCCAGCAGCGTGAGGGCTAGCGGCATCAGCACAGATACGCAGTATTTT. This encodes CASSVRASGISTDTQYF.

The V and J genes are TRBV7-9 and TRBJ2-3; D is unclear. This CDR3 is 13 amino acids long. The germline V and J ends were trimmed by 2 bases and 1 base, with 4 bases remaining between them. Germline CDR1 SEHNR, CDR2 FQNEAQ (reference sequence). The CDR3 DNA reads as TGTGCCAGCAGCTTATCCGGCACAGATACGCAGTATTTT. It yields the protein CASSLSGTDTQYF. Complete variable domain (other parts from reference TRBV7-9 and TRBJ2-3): DTGVSQNPRHKITKRGQNVTFRCDPISEHNRLYWYRQTLGQGPEFLTYFQNEAQLEKSRLLSDRFSAERPKGSFSTLEIQRTEQGDSAMYLCASSLSGTDTQYFGPGTRLTVL.

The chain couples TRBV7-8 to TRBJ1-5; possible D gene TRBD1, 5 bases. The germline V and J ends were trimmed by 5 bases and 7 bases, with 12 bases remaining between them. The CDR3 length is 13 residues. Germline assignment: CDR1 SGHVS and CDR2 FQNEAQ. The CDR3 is CASSPDRGQPQHF. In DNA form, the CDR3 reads TGTGCCAGCAGCCCAGATCGGGGGCAGCCCCAGCATTTT.

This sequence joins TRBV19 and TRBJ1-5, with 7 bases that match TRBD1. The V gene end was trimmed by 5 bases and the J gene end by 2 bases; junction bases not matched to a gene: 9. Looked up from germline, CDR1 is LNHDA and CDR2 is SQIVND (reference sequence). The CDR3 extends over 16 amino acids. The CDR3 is CASSLTGVHGNQPQHF. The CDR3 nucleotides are TGTGCCAGTAGTCTCACAGGGGTGCACGGCAATCAGCCCCAGCATTTT.

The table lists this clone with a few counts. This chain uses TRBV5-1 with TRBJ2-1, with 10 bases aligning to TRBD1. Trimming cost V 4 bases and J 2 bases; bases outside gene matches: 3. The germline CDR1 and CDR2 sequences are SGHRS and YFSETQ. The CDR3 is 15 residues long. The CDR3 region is CASSMTGGAYNEQFF. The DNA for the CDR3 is TGCGCCAGCAGCATGACAGGGGGCGCCTACAATGAGCAGTTCTTC. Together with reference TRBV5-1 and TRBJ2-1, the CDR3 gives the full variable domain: KAGVTQTPRYLIKTRGQQVTLSCSPISGHRSVSWYQQTPGQGLQFLFEYFSETQRNKGNFPGRFSGRQFSNSRSEMNVSTLELGDSALYLCASSMTGGAYNEQFFGPGTRLTVL.

The CDR3 here is CASSADYPDRGTQYF. As DNA, the CDR3 is TGTGCCAGCAGCGCCGACTATCCTGACCGGGGGACCCAGTACTTC. The chain combines TRBV6-4 with TRBJ2-5; TRBD2 might be the D (5 bases). Trimming stripped 6 bases from V and 7 bases from J, with 21 bases between. This CDR3 comprises 15 residues. The germline CDR1 and CDR2 sequences are MRHNA and SNTAGT.

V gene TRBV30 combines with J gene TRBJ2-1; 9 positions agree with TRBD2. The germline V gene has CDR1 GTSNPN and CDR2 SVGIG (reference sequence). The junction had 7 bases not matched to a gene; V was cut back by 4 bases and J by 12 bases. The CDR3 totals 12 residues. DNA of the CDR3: TGTGCCTGGACTCATGGAGCGGGGGGGCAGTTCTTC. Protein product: CAWTHGAGGQFF.

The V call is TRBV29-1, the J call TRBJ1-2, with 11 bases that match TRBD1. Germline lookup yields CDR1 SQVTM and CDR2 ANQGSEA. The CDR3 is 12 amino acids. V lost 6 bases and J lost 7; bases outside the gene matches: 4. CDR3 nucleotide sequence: TGCAGCGTCATTGGACAGGGGGCTGGCTACACCTTC. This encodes CSVIGQGAGYTF.

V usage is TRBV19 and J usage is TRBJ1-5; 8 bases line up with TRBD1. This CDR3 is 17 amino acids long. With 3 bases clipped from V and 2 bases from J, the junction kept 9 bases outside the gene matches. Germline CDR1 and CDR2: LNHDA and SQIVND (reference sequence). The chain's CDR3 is CASSMGQDIVRNQPQHF. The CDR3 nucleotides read TGTGCCAGTAGTATGGGACAGGACATAGTCCGCAATCAGCCCCAGCATTTT.

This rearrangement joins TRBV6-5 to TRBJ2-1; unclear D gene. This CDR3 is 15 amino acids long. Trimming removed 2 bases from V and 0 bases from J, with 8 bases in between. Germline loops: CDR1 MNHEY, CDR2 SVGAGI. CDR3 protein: CASSYMSSSYNEQFF. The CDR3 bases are TGTGCCAGCAGTTACATGTCGAGCTCCTACAATGAGCAGTTCTTC.

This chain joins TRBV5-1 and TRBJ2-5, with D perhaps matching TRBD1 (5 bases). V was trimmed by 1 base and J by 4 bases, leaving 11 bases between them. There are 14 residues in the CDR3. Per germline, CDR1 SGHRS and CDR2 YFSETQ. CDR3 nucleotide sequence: TGCGCCAGCAGCTTGCAGGGAACAGCAGAGACCCAGTACTTC. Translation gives CASSLQGTAETQYF.

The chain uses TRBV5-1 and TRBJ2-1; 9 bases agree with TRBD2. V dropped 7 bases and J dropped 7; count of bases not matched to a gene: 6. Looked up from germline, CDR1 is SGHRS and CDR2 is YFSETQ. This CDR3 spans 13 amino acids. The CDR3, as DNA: TGCGCCAGCGCGGCGGGGGGGCCGAATGAGCAGTTCTTC. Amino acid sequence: CASAAGGPNEQFF.

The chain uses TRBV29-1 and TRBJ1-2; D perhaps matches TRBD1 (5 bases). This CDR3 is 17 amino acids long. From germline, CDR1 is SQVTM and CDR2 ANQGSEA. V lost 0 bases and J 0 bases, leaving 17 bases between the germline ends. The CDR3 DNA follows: TGCAGCGTTGAAGATCGGGGCAGGCAAGGGGCTAACTATGGCTACACCTTC. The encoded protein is CSVEDRGRQGANYGYTF.

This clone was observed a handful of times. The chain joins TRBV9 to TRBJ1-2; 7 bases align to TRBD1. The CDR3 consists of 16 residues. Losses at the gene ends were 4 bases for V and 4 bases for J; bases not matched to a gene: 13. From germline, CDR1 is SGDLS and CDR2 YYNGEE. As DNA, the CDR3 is TGTGCCAGCAGCTCCCAGGGGGTGAAGGGATTCTATGGCTACACCTTC. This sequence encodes CASSSQGVKGFYGYTF.

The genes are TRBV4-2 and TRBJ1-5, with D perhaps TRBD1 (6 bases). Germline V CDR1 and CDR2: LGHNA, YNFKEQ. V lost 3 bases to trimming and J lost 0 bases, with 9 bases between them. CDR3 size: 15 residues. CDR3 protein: CASSHGQYSNQPQHF. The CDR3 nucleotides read TGTGCCAGCAGCCACGGACAGTATAGCAATCAGCCCCAGCATTTT.

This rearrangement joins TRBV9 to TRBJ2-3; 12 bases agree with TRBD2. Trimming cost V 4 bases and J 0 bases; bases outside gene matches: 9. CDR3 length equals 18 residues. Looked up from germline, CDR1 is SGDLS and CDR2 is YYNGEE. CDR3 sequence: CASSITSGGTASTDTQYF. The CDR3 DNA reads TGTGCCAGCAGCATCACTAGCGGGGGGACCGCGAGCACAGATACGCAGTATTTT.

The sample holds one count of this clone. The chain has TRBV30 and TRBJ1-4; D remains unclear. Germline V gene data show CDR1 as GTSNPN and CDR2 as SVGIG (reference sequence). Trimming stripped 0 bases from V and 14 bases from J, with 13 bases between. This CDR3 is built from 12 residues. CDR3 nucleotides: TGTGCCTGGAGTGTTCCGCGCGCACAGCTGTTTTTT. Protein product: CAWSVPRAQLFF.

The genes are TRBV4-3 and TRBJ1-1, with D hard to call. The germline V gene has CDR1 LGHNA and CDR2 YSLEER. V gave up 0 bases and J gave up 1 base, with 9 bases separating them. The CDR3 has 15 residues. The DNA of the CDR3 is TGCGCCAGCAGCCAAGATTTCCGGTCGAACACTGAAGCTTTCTTT. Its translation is CASSQDFRSNTEAFF.

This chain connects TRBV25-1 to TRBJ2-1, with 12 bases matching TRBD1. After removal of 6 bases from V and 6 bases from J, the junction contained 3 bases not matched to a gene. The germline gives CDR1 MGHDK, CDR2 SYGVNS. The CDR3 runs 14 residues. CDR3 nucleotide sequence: TGTGCCAGCAGCCGGGACAGGGGGCTCAATGAGCAGTTCTTC. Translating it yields CASSRDRGLNEQFF.

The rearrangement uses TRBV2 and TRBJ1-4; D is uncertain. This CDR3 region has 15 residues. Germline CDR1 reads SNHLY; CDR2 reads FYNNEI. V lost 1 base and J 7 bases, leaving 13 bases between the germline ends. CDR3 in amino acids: CASSEVRTPGEKLFF. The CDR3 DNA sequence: TGTGCCAGCAGTGAAGTGAGGACCCCTGGTGAAAAACTGTTTTTT.

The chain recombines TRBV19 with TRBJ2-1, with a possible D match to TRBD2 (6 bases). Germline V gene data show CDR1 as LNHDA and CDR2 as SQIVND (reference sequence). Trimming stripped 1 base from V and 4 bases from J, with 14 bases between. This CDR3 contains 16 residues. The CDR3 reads CASSIAALAIYNEQFF. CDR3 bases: TGTGCCAGTAGTATAGCAGCCCTAGCGATATACAATGAGCAGTTCTTC. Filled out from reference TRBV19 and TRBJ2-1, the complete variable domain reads DGGITQSPKYLFRKEGQNVTLSCEQNLNHDAMYWYRQDPGQGLRLIYYSQIVNDFQKGDIAEGYSVSREKKESFPLTVTSAQKNPTAFYLCASSIAALAIYNEQFFGPGTRLTVL.

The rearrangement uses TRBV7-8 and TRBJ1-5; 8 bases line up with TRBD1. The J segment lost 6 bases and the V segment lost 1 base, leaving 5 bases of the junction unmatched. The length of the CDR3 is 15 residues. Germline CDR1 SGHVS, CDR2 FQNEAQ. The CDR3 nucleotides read TGTGCCAGCAGCTTAGGACAGGGGAAAGGTCAGCCCCAGCATTTT. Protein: CASSLGQGKGQPQHF. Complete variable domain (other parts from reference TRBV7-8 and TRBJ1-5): GAGVSQSPRYKVAKRGQDVALRCDPISGHVSLFWYQQALGQGPEFLTYFQNEAQLDKSGLPSDRFFAERPEGSVSTLKIQRTQQEDSAVYLCASSLGQGKGQPQHFGDGTRLSIL.